The 30 T cell receptor beta chains listed next were all sequenced from one sample in a study of blood T cells in healthy people across ages. PCR was performed a second time for about 7 to 12 cycles using a sample-barcoded 5' primer and a J-beta primer mix. MiXCR, run by TCRdb on the 5' RACE reads, gives a single entry per CDR3 protein. The top ten clones hold 18% of a sample with approximately 800,000 distinct CDR3 sequences, less than 60% of them seen once. Sequences were obtained from blood. The receptors shown here come from a man at least 80 years old in good health.

The chain carries TRBV29-1 and TRBJ1-4, with TRBD1 as a possible D gene (6 bases). This CDR3 contains 13 residues. With 3 bases removed from V and 4 bases from J, the gap between germline ends came to 9 bases. The germline V gene has CDR1 SQVTM and CDR2 ANQGSEA. CDR3 bases: TGCAGCGTTGAGACAGGCCGTAATGAAAAACTGTTTTTT. This translates into CSVETGRNEKLFF.

The J gene is TRBJ2-5, the V gene TRBV11-1; no clear D gene. The ends were cut back, 5 bases at V and 4 bases at J, with 14 bases in the middle. The CDR3 runs to 14 residues. CDR1 is SGHAT, CDR2 FQDESV, per germline (reference sequence). The CDR3 spells CASSDLWVGETQYF. The CDR3 nucleotides read TGTGCCAGCAGCGACCTGTGGGTCGGAGAGACCCAGTACTTC.

The chain uses TRBV29-1 and TRBJ2-1; possibly TRBD2 for D (5 bases). V lost 8 bases, J lost 7 bases, and 9 bases lay in between. Looked up from germline, CDR1 is SQVTM and CDR2 is ANQGSEA. The CDR3 extends over 10 amino acids. This chain's CDR3 is CSLRENEQFF. CDR3 DNA: TGCAGCCTAAGGGAGAATGAGCAGTTCTTC.

The chain couples TRBV18 to TRBJ2-3; tentatively, D is TRBD2 (5 bases). V gave up 5 bases and J gave up 2 bases, with 14 bases separating them. Per the germline V gene, CDR1 is KGHSH and CDR2 is LQKENI. This CDR3 is 15 amino acids long. DNA for the CDR3: TGTGCCAGCTCATCGGAGCGGAGCCCCACAGATACGCAGTATTTT. It codes for CASSSERSPTDTQYF. Based on the CDR3 plus reference TRBV18 and TRBJ2-3, the full variable domain is NAGVMQNPRHLVRRRGQEARLRCSPMKGHSHVYWYRQLPEEGLKFMVYLQKENIIDESGMPKERFSAEFPKEGPSILRIQQVVRGDSAAYFCASSSERSPTDTQYFGPGTRLTVL.

The rearrangement uses TRBV4-2 and TRBJ2-1; 11 nucleotides match TRBD2. Judging by the DNA end, TRBJ2-7 fits better; the J call may be wrong. The CDR3 has 16 residues. Germline CDR1 and CDR2: LGHNA and YNFKEQ. In DNA form, the CDR3 reads TGTGCCAGCAGCTTATTTAGCGGGAGGGTAGACAATGAGCAGTACTTC. Amino acid sequence: CASSLFSGRVDNEQYF.

J is TRBJ2-3 and V is TRBV20-1; 7 bases are a match to TRBD2. This CDR3 comprises 15 residues. Germline CDR1 and CDR2: DFQATT and SNEGSKA (reference sequence). V was pared by 5 bases and J by 2 bases, with 10 bases of the junction left unmatched. The CDR3 DNA reads TGCAGTGCTGTCCATAGGGCGGGAGACACAGATACGCAGTATTTT. This codes for CSAVHRAGDTDTQYF.

This chain joins TRBV20-1 and TRBJ2-1, with TRBD2 matching over 9 bases. The CDR3 is 15 amino acids. CDR1 DFQATT and CDR2 SNEGSKA come from the germline V gene (reference sequence). J was trimmed by 5 bases and V by 2 bases; bases with no gene match: 7. The CDR3 spells CSARISLAGNNEQFF. The CDR3 nucleotides read TGCAGTGCTAGAATCTCCCTAGCGGGGAACAATGAGCAGTTCTTC.

A remark on this clonotype: A read error may explain this, as a much larger clone is one base away. The V and J genes are TRBV9 and TRBJ2-1; no firm D call. Germline assignment: CDR1 SGDLS and CDR2 YYNGEE. CDR3 length: 16 residues. The V end lost 0 bases, the J end lost 5 bases, and 15 bases lay between the germline ends. The CDR3 spells CASSVGPAAPHNEQFF. CDR3 nucleotide sequence: TGTGCCAGCAGCGTAGGTCCGGCGGCTCCCCACAATGAGCAGTTCTTC.

This chain joins TRBV18 and TRBJ1-2, with 8 bases identical to TRBD1. V trimming: 1 base; J trimming: 2 bases; junction bases outside the gene matches: 12. CDR3 length: 18 amino acids. Germline-derived CDR1 and CDR2 are KGHSH and LQKENI. CDR3 sequence reads: CASSPRNPGTGENYGYTF. The CDR3 coding sequence is TGTGCCAGCTCACCACGGAATCCCGGGACAGGAGAGAACTATGGCTACACCTTC.

The chain has TRBV7-2 and TRBJ2-7, with D hard to call. V shed 1 base and J shed 4 bases, with 5 bases lying between them. Germline V gene lookup returns CDR1 SGHTA and CDR2 FQGNSA. CDR3 length: 12 amino acids. CDR3 DNA sequence: TGTGCCAGCAGCTTAGAACAATACGAGCAGTACTTC. It is translated as CASSLEQYEQYF.

CDR3 in amino acids: CASRFQVGNGYTF. The CDR3 DNA reads as TGTGCCAGCAGGTTCCAGGTTGGCAATGGCTACACCTTC. V usage is TRBV2 and J usage is TRBJ1-2; D is unclear. Trimming removed 6 bases at V and 6 bases at J, with 14 bases between. This CDR3 has 13 residues. Germline V gene lookup returns CDR1 SNHLY and CDR2 FYNNEI. Drawing the rest from reference TRBV2 and TRBJ1-2, the complete variable domain is EPEVTQTPSHQVTQMGQEVILRCVPISNHLYFYWYRQILGQKVEFLVSFYNNEISEKSEIFDDQFSVERPDGSNFTLKIRSTKLEDSAMYFCASRFQVGNGYTFGSGTRLTVV.

V gene TRBV20-1 combines with J gene TRBJ1-5, with no clear D. The CDR3 contains 12 residues. Trimming stripped 2 bases from V and 7 bases from J, with 9 bases between. Germline CDR1 DFQATT, CDR2 SNEGSKA (reference sequence). DNA for the CDR3: TGCAGTGCTAGAAAGCAGAGCCAGCCCCAGCATTTT. This translates into CSARKQSQPQHF.

This clonotype turned up a few times. The chain links TRBV4-2 to TRBJ2-1; D unclear. Trimming stripped 6 bases from V and 5 bases from J, with 11 bases between. Germline-derived CDR1 and CDR2 are LGHNA and YNFKEQ. The length of the CDR3 is 13 residues. The CDR3 sequence: CASSRGRNNEQFF. The CDR3 DNA follows: TGTGCCAGCAGTCGAGGTCGTAACAATGAGCAGTTCTTC.

Worth noting for this clonotype: A much larger clonotype is one base distant, so this may be a read error. This rearrangement joins TRBV7-8 to TRBJ2-7, with D hard to call. CDR1 SGHVS and CDR2 FQNEAQ come from the germline V gene. Trimming took 1 base from V and 3 from J, leaving 7 bases between them. CDR3 size: 13 residues. CDR3 loop: CASSLERYYEQYF. CDR3 bases: TGTGCCAGCAGCTTAGAAAGATACTACGAGCAGTACTTC.

This clonotype was counted many times. CDR3 region: CASSQGTSADTQYF. Here the CDR3 DNA reads TGTGCCAGCAGCCAAGGGACTAGCGCAGATACGCAGTATTTT. The chain has TRBV4-2 and TRBJ2-3; 9 bases are a match to TRBD2. There are 14 residues in the CDR3. The germline gives CDR1 LGHNA, CDR2 YNFKEQ. Trimming took 1 base from V and 4 from J; bases not matched to a gene: 0.

The rearrangement uses TRBV4-3 and TRBJ2-5, with unresolved D. The length of the CDR3 is 14 residues. V was trimmed by 1 base and J by 11 bases, leaving 17 bases between them. Germline loops: CDR1 LGHNA, CDR2 YSLEER. Written as DNA, the CDR3 is TGCGCCAGCAGCCAAGGGGTTGTCGGCAATGAGCAGTACTTC. This sequence encodes CASSQGVVGNEQYF.

The chain joins TRBV27 to TRBJ2-7; 9 positions agree with TRBD2. J lost 5 bases, V lost 6 bases, and 14 bases had no gene match. The CDR3 runs to 16 residues. CDR1 MNHEY and CDR2 SMNVEV come from the germline V gene (reference sequence). The CDR3 bases are TGTGCCAGCAGCACCCTCCAGGGGGTAGCGGGAGACGAGCAGTACTTC. Its translation is CASSTLQGVAGDEQYF.

This chain joins TRBV4-3 and TRBJ2-3, with D maybe TRBD1 (5 bases). Trimming cost V 0 bases and J 3 bases, with 10 bases left between them. In germline, CDR1 is LGHNA, CDR2 YSLEER. The CDR3 totals 15 residues. For the CDR3, the DNA is TGCGCCAGCAGCCAAGATCATTACAGGACAGATACGCAGTATTTT. Translated, it gives CASSQDHYRTDTQYF.

This clonotype was seen a handful of times. The gene calls are TRBV3-1 and TRBJ2-5, with 8 bases that match TRBD1. The V and J ends lost 2 bases and 11 bases, in that order; junction bases with no gene match: 10. CDR3 length equals 14 residues. Germline V gene data show CDR1 as LGHDT and CDR2 as YNNKEL (reference sequence). CDR3 loop: CASSQLQGALEQYF. CDR3 DNA: TGTGCCAGCAGCCAACTGCAGGGGGCCCTTGAGCAGTACTTC.

CDR3 DNA sequence: TGTGCCAGCAGCTTCGGGACAGGGGGCGCAGGTGAAAAACTGTTTTTT. This codes for CASSFGTGGAGEKLFF. The chain employs TRBV7-2 and TRBJ1-4, with 12 bases lining up with TRBD1. This CDR3 has 16 residues. Germline CDR1 is SGHTA and CDR2 is FQGNSA. V was clipped by 3 bases and J by 7 bases; unmatched bases: 6. The full variable domain, completed using reference TRBV7-2 and TRBJ1-4, is GAGVSQSPSNKVTEKGKDVELRCDPISGHTALYWYRQSLGQGLEFLIYFQGNSAPDKSGLPSDRFSAERTGGSVSTLTIQRTQQEDSAVYLCASSFGTGGAGEKLFFGSGTQLSVL.

This clonotype came up a few times. The chain recombines TRBV5-1 with TRBJ2-3; 9 nucleotides match TRBD2. The CDR3 consists of 15 residues. The ends lost 4 bases at V and 2 bases at J; junction bases unmatched: 5. Germline-derived CDR1 and CDR2 are SGHRS and YFSETQ. The CDR3 spells CASSASGGTTDTQYF. Written as DNA, the CDR3 is TGCGCCAGCAGCGCCAGCGGGGGGACCACAGATACGCAGTATTTT.

This clonotype has only a few counts. The V gene is TRBV24-1, the J gene TRBJ2-1, with 15 bases fitting TRBD2. This CDR3 has 18 residues. Germline lookup yields CDR1 KGHDR and CDR2 SFDVKD. V lost 5 bases, J lost 2 bases, and 6 bases stayed unmatched. In DNA form, the CDR3 reads TGTGCCACCAGTGTCTCGGGACTAGCGGGAGGCGCCTACAATGAGCAGTTCTTC. Translating gives CATSVSGLAGGAYNEQFF.

The rearrangement links TRBV28 to TRBJ2-7, with D tentatively TRBD1 or TRBD2 (5 bases each). The ends were cut back, 4 bases at V and 7 bases at J, with 17 bases in the middle. The CDR3 loop spans 14 amino acids. CDR1 and CDR2 (germline): MDHEN, SYDVKM. The CDR3 reads CASSYGGQLKEQYF. The CDR3 region has the DNA TGTGCCAGCAGTTATGGGGGTCAGTTGAAGGAGCAGTACTTC.

This clonotype has only a few counts. This chain connects TRBV6-4 to TRBJ2-1, with 13 bases aligning to TRBD2. CDR1 is MRHNA, CDR2 SNTAGT, per germline. This CDR3 comprises 16 residues. The V gene end was trimmed by 7 bases and the J gene end by 9 bases; junction bases not matched to a gene: 12. The CDR3 loop reads CASIYRTSGRGGEQFF. Written as DNA, the CDR3 is TGTGCCAGCATTTACCGGACTAGCGGGAGAGGGGGTGAGCAGTTCTTC.

The chain recombines TRBV29-1 with TRBJ2-1, with a possible D match to TRBD2 (6 bases). This CDR3 contains 12 residues. V shed 6 bases and J shed 5 bases, with 11 bases lying between them. Germline V gene data show CDR1 as SQVTM and CDR2 as ANQGSEA. The CDR3 loop is CSVRESDNEQFF. As DNA, the CDR3 is TGCAGCGTACGGGAGAGCGACAATGAGCAGTTCTTC.

This sequence joins TRBV20-1 and TRBJ1-1; the match to TRBD1 covers 8 bases. The length of the CDR3 is 14 residues. Germline trimming cut 3 bases from V and 1 base from J; bases unmatched to any gene: 4. Germline V CDR1 and CDR2: DFQATT, SNEGSKA (reference sequence). CDR3 bases: TGCAGTGCTAGTTTTGGGACAGGGAACACTGAAGCTTTCTTT. Translated, it gives CSASFGTGNTEAFF.

The rearrangement uses TRBV15 and TRBJ2-3; 11 bases are shared with TRBD2. Germline V lookup: CDR1 LNHNV, CDR2 YYDKDF (reference sequence). The CDR3 extends over 16 amino acids. With 5 bases clipped from V and 1 base from J, the junction kept 5 bases outside the gene matches. Here the CDR3 reads CATSLGTSGGTDTQYF. CDR3 in DNA: TGTGCCACCAGCTTAGGGACTAGCGGTGGCACAGATACGCAGTATTTT.

V is TRBV7-2 and J is TRBJ2-2; no reliable D call. With 1 base removed from V and 2 bases from J, the gap between germline ends came to 11 bases. CDR3 size: 16 residues. Germline CDR1 is SGHTA and CDR2 is FQGNSA. As DNA, the CDR3 is TGTGCCAGCAGCTTAGACGTGGTCAGCAACACCGGGGAGCTGTTTTTT. Its protein product is CASSLDVVSNTGELFF.

This rearrangement joins TRBV7-9 to TRBJ2-3, with unresolved D. The CDR3 has 14 residues. Germline V gene sequence: CDR1 SEHNR, CDR2 FQNEAQ (reference sequence). V was trimmed by 5 bases and J by 1 base, leaving 10 bases between them. Here the CDR3 DNA reads TGTGCCAGCAGCGTAGGGTCTGGCACAGATACGCAGTATTTT. It specifies CASSVGSGTDTQYF. Full variable domain (outside the CDR3, taken from reference TRBV7-9 and TRBJ2-3): DTGVSQNPRHKITKRGQNVTFRCDPISEHNRLYWYRQTLGQGPEFLTYFQNEAQLEKSRLLSDRFSAERPKGSFSTLEIQRTEQGDSAMYLCASSVGSGTDTQYFGPGTRLTVL.

The V call is TRBV4-2, the J call TRBJ2-5; 7 bases agree with TRBD2. The better agreement between TRBJ2-7 and the DNA end casts doubt on the J call. The germline CDR1 and CDR2 sequences are LGHNA and YNFKEQ. This CDR3 contains 15 residues. The CDR3 DNA reads TGTGCCAGCAGCCGGGATGGACTAGTTTGGGGCGAGCAGTACTTC. Protein sequence: CASSRDGLVWGEQYF.